This T cell receptor (beta chain) was obtained from a study of identical twins. Study-level findings and limits: Findings came from cross-sectional statistics, without long-term follow-up of donors.

Concerning this clonotype itself: As yet, its antigen is unknown.

CDR3 size: 16 residues. V was shortened by 1 base and J by 0 bases, with 10 bases between the two germline ends. Germline CDR1 LNHNV, CDR2 YYDKDF (reference sequence). Each CDR3 protein gets one entry after TCRdb re-called the 5' RACE reads with MiXCR. The table shows some 460,000 distinct CDR3 sequences, with approximately 15% occurring only once. The same sample was also studied in work on yellow fever vaccine responses in identical twins.

The sequence derives from a woman aged 18-29 years in good health. Specimen: CD4+ T cells sorted from blood. This sequence joins TRBV15 and TRBJ2-1; weak D call: TRBD2 (6 bases). CDR3 residues: CATSRGAGLSYNEQFF. CDR3 DNA sequence: TGTGCCACCAGCAGAGGTGCGGGGCTCTCCTACAATGAGCAGTTCTTC.